The 17 T cell receptor beta chains listed next were all sequenced from one sample in a study of shared clonotypes between healthy human individuals. Data came from immunoSEQ multiplex PCR; TCRdb stores just in-frame clones and leaves some out. The data contain 1.5 million to 2.5 million clones, approximately 95% of them singletons. Naive CD8 isolation took CD45RO-negative cells positively selected for CCR7 and excluded terminally differentiated effector memory CD45RA+ cells. Sequencing was performed on naive CD8+ T cells sorted from blood. The source is a young man in good health.

The chain recombines TRBV6-1 with TRBJ1-2, with 10 bases matching TRBD1. The V and J ends lost 1 base and 3 bases, in that order; junction bases with no gene match: 8. Germline lookup yields CDR1 MNHNS and CDR2 SASEGT. There are 17 residues in the CDR3. In nucleotides, the CDR3 is TGTGCCAGCAGTGAAGATGTATTGGGACAGGGGTACTATGGCTACACCTTC. Translating gives CASSEDVLGQGYYGYTF.

The gene calls are TRBV6-6 and TRBJ1-2; no clear D. This CDR3 contains 15 residues. The germline CDR1 and CDR2 sequences are MNHNY and SVGAGI (reference sequence). V was trimmed by 5 bases and J by 7 bases, leaving 20 bases between them. The CDR3 nucleotides read TGTGCCAGCAGTCAATGCGCGGACGGGCAGTGTGGCTACACCTTC. Translated, it gives CASSQCADGQCGYTF.

This chain uses TRBV7-9 with TRBJ1-2; 9 bases match TRBD1. The CDR3 extends over 14 amino acids. Per the germline V gene, CDR1 is SEHNR and CDR2 is FQNEAQ (reference sequence). V was pared by 7 bases and J by 8 bases, with 11 bases of the junction left unmatched. The CDR3 sequence is CASNQPGDREGYTF. In DNA, the CDR3 is TGTGCCAGCAACCAACCCGGGGACAGGGAGGGCTACACCTTC.

The V gene is TRBV6-5, the J gene TRBJ1-4, with TRBD1 identical over 7 bases. The ends lost 2 bases at V and 8 bases at J; junction bases unmatched: 8. CDR1 is MNHEY and CDR2 is SVGAGI in the germline V gene. The CDR3 is made up of 15 amino acids. This chain's CDR3 is CASSYTTGPGEKLFF. DNA for the CDR3: TGTGCCAGCAGTTACACGACAGGGCCGGGAGAAAAACTGTTTTTT.

The genes are TRBV9 and TRBJ2-3; D uncertain. V lost 2 bases and J 4 bases, leaving 14 bases between the germline ends. Germline V gene lookup returns CDR1 SGDLS and CDR2 YYNGEE. The CDR3 loop spans 15 amino acids. CDR3 protein: CASSVKGDTADTQYF. CDR3 nucleotides: TGTGCCAGCAGCGTTAAGGGCGACACGGCAGATACGCAGTATTTT.

The chain recombines TRBV2 with TRBJ2-7, with TRBD1 identical over 9 bases. The ends lost 4 bases at V and 5 bases at J; junction bases unmatched: 6. The length of the CDR3 is 14 residues. The germline V gene encodes CDR1 SNHLY and CDR2 FYNNEI. The CDR3 DNA sequence: TGTGCCAGCAGTGGGGGACAGGGAGGCAACGAGCAGTACTTC. Its translation is CASSGGQGGNEQYF.

The V gene is TRBV5-4, the J gene TRBJ2-5; D is perhaps TRBD1 or TRBD2 (5 bases each). V lost 4 bases, J lost 5 bases, and 18 bases lay in between. This CDR3 spans 15 amino acids. Germline loops: CDR1 SGHNT, CDR2 YYREEE (reference sequence). As DNA, the CDR3 is TGTGCCAGCAGCCACTACCGAGGGCCAGGGGAGACCCAGTACTTC. Translated: CASSHYRGPGETQYF.

V usage is TRBV7-9 and J usage is TRBJ2-3, with TRBD1 matching 7 bases. The germline gives CDR1 SEHNR, CDR2 FQNEAQ (reference sequence). V shed 1 base and J 5 bases; nucleotides not matched to a gene: 6. The CDR3 extends over 15 amino acids. CDR3 residues: CASSLVGGAKDTQYF. The DNA for the CDR3 is TGTGCCAGCAGCTTAGTAGGGGGCGCGAAAGATACGCAGTATTTT.

The V call is TRBV1, the J call TRBJ2-7; TRBD2, the table's D call, was not compared with the DNA. TRBV1 is reported as a pseudogene. This CDR3 is 17 amino acids long. CDR3 protein: CTSPKTGPPGGVDEQYF. The DNA for the CDR3 is TGCACCAGCCCTAAGACCGGGCCCCCGGGAGGGGTTGACGAGCAGTACTTC.

The chain has TRBV4-3 and TRBJ1-5, with 9 nucleotides matching TRBD1. Trimming at V came to 0 bases and at J to 9 bases, leaving 6 bases not matched to a gene. This CDR3 region has 15 residues. The germline V gene encodes CDR1 LGHNA and CDR2 YSLEER. The DNA for the CDR3 is TGCGCCAGCAGCCAAGACGCGACAGGGGGACGGCCCCAGCATTTT. It codes for CASSQDATGGRPQHF.

This chain uses TRBV7-8 with TRBJ2-6, with a possible D match to TRBD2 (6 bases). The CDR3 has 15 amino acids. CDR1 and CDR2 from the germline V gene are SGHVS and FQNEAQ. Between the trimmed V and J ends, which lost 3 bases and 2 bases, there was a span of 8 bases. CDR3 coding DNA: TGTGCCAGCAGCTTTGGAGGGGCTGGGGCCAACGTCCTGACTTTC. Its translation: CASSFGGAGANVLTF.

The genes are TRBV7-9 and TRBJ2-1, with a tentative D call TRBD2 (6 bases). The germline CDR1 and CDR2 sequences are SEHNR and FQNEAQ (reference sequence). CDR3 length: 16 residues. The V and J ends lost 7 bases and 2 bases respectively, with 18 bases between them. DNA of the CDR3: TGTGCCAGCACCCCGACAGTGGGGGGAGCCTACAATGAGCAGTTCTTC. Translated, it gives CASTPTVGGAYNEQFF.

This chain uses TRBV2 with TRBJ2-6, with D unresolved. This CDR3 region has 12 residues. CDR1 and CDR2 (germline): SNHLY, FYNNEI. V lost 11 bases and J lost 3, with 8 bases in between. This chain's CDR3 is CAADHGANVLTF. In DNA, the CDR3 is TGTGCCGCGGACCATGGGGCCAACGTCCTGACTTTC.

The table lists this clone with a count of one. The chain employs TRBV11-1 and TRBJ2-2, with D possibly being TRBD1 (6 bases). Germline loops: CDR1 SGHAT, CDR2 FQDESV (reference sequence). The CDR3 has 16 residues. V lost 1 base and J lost 0, with 9 bases in between. The DNA of the CDR3 is TGTGCCAGCAGCTTAGTCAGGGGACCGAACACCGGGGAGCTGTTTTTT. This translates into CASSLVRGPNTGELFF.

The chain uses TRBV11-2 and TRBJ2-5, with D uncertain. CDR1 and CDR2 from the germline V gene are SGHAT and FQNNGV. The CDR3 sequence is 15 residues long. With 1 base removed from V and 2 bases from J, the gap between germline ends came to 11 bases. The CDR3 bases are TGTGCCAGCAGCTTAGTGAGAGGTCTTCAAGAGACCCAGTACTTC. This gives the protein CASSLVRGLQETQYF.

The chain carries TRBV2 and TRBJ2-1; the D is unclear. V was trimmed by 3 bases and J by 6 bases, leaving 12 bases between them. The CDR3 is made up of 14 amino acids. The germline gives CDR1 SNHLY, CDR2 FYNNEI. The CDR3 nucleotides read TGTGCCAGCAGTGAGAAGGTTATCCGCAATGAGCAGTTCTTC. Its translation: CASSEKVIRNEQFF.

V gene TRBV4-1 combines with J gene TRBJ1-4; 10 bases line up with TRBD1. With V trimmed by 4 bases and J by 8 bases, 7 bases remained unmatched. The CDR3 is 15 amino acids. CDR1 MGHRA and CDR2 YSYEKL come from the germline V gene. In nucleotides, the CDR3 is TGCGCCAGCAGCCTTGCGGGACAGGGGAGGGAAAAACTGTTTTTT. Its protein is CASSLAGQGREKLFF.